The table lists the clone carrying this T cell receptor (beta chain) with many counts. Antigen specificity is unknown. CDR1 is DFQATT, CDR2 SNEGSKA, per germline (reference sequence). Deletions cut 5 bases from V and 5 bases from J, with 16 bases between. The CDR3 consists of 14 residues. The data were obtained in a study of early T cells in non-severe SARS-CoV-2 infection. The wider study: Bulk RNA isolated from unsorted whole blood underwent sequencing; chains were not paired. Study observations and caveats: Private and CD4 specificities were missed by VDJdb matching, skewed to anti-spike CD8.

cDNA molecules, individually, were tagged with unique molecular identifiers. TCRdb recomputed calls from the 5' RACE reads with MiXCR, one row per CDR3 protein. The table has over 55,000 distinct CDR3 sequences, 8% to 10% seen once. This chain links TRBV20-1 with TRBJ1-5; D might be TRBD1 (6 bases). Sequencing used whole blood. The receptor was derived from an adult who was a healthcare worker with PCR-confirmed SARS-CoV-2 infection or an uninfected control (not recorded which). The CDR3, as DNA: TGCAGTGCTTGGAACAGGGTTCGCGATCAGCCCCAGCATTTT. Translating gives CSAWNRVRDQPQHF.